Here is one TCR beta chain with its context. The data originate from a study of blood T cell repertoires in COVID-19. On the study more broadly: Donors in the United States, Italy and Spain gave samples during acute or convalescent COVID-19.

Repertoires were generated with immunoSEQ multiplex PCR, while TCRdb's copy carries only in-frame clones and drops some. The table includes approximately 69,000 clones, roughly 88% detected once. Sequenced input: peripheral blood. This clonotype originated in a man aged 50 or older with acute or convalescent COVID-19.

Written as DNA, the CDR3 is TGTGCCAGCAGCCTGGGAAACACCATATATTTT. Amino acid sequence: CASSLGNTIYF. The chain couples TRBV11-2 to TRBJ1-3; D is ambiguous. The V gene lost 5 bases and the J gene lost 4 bases, with 3 bases spanning the gap. The CDR3 runs to 11 residues. The germline CDR1 and CDR2 sequences are SGHAT and FQNNGV.